The rows below give T cell receptor beta chains drawn from one sample of a study of T cell repertoires in cytomegalovirus infection. A single record per CDR3 protein comes from TCRdb applying MiXCR to the reads. The sample lists around 310,000 distinct CDR3 sequences, roughly a sixth occurring once. The sequenced material came from PBMCs. Receptors originate from a human donor in good health (CMV status not recorded). Some clones in this sample may be carry-over from other donors' samples. CDR3s include the opening cysteine and the closing phenylalanine or tryptophan. A D gene is named only where the DNA matches it firmly. Size is stated for part of the rows, as once, few or many counts, or as a class when the clone is expanded.

len: 14; d_gene: .; abundance: many; v_gene: TRBV7-2; j_gene: TRBJ2-7; CDR3aa: CASSRRDRLYEQYF; CDR3nt: TGTGCCAGCAGCCGCCGGGACCGACTCTACGAGCAGTACTTC
len: 16; d_gene: TRBD1; abundance: many; v_gene: TRBV11-2; j_gene: TRBJ2-7; CDR3aa: CASSLVAGTGIHEQYF; CDR3nt: TGTGCCAGCAGCTTAGTCGCCGGGACAGGAATCCACGAGCAGTACTTC
len: 16; d_gene: .; abundance: many; v_gene: TRBV7-2; j_gene: TRBJ2-7; CDR3aa: CASSFRSTGVSYEQYF; CDR3nt: TGTGCCAGCAGCTTCCGATCGACCGGGGTTAGTTACGAGCAGTACTTC
len: 15; d_gene: TRBD2; abundance: .; v_gene: TRBV5-1; j_gene: TRBJ2-3; CDR3aa: CASSGGEFGTDTQYF; CDR3nt: TGCGCCAGCAGCGGGGGGGAGTTCGGCACAGATACGCAGTATTTT
len: 13; d_gene: .; abundance: .; v_gene: TRBV28; j_gene: TRBJ1-5; CDR3aa: CASRVSRAQPQHF; CDR3nt: TGTGCCAGCAGAGTGAGTCGTGCTCAGCCCCAGCATTTT
len: 17; d_gene: TRBD2; abundance: .; v_gene: TRBV20-1; j_gene: TRBJ2-3; CDR3aa: CSASGLAGEISTDTQYF; CDR3nt: TGCAGTGCTTCGGGACTAGCGGGGGAAATAAGCACAGATACGCAGTATTTT
len: 15; d_gene: TRBD1; abundance: many; v_gene: TRBV7-2; j_gene: TRBJ2-7; CDR3aa: CASSLPGTGKHEQYF; CDR3nt: TGTGCCAGCAGCTTACCTGGGACAGGGAAGCACGAGCAGTACTTC
len: 13; d_gene: .; abundance: many; v_gene: TRBV7-2; j_gene: TRBJ2-5; CDR3aa: CASSGSREETQYF; CDR3nt: TGTGCCAGCAGCGGATCCCGGGAAGAGACCCAGTACTTC
len: 13; d_gene: TRBD1; abundance: .; v_gene: TRBV20-1; j_gene: TRBJ1-4; CDR3aa: CSARTGIGEKLFF; CDR3nt: TGCAGTGCTAGGACAGGGATTGGCGAAAAACTGTTTTTT
len: 13; d_gene: .; abundance: many; v_gene: TRBV7-2; j_gene: TRBJ1-1; CDR3aa: CASSLDSYTEAFF; CDR3nt: TGTGCCAGCAGCTTAGACTCTTACACTGAAGCTTTCTTT